The entry below describes one T cell receptor (beta chain). Assay: immunoSEQ multiplex PCR; the TCRdb copy retains only in-frame clones and omits some. This table has under 15,000 clones, about four fifths appearing once. This entry belongs to a study of sequential checkpoint blockade in melanoma. The V and J ends lost 1 base and 2 bases respectively, with 9 bases between them. Germline-derived CDR1 and CDR2 are SGHVS and FNYEAQ. This CDR3 is built from 15 residues. The treatment: randomized to nivolumab then ipilimumab (arm A) or the reverse (arm B). Sorted cells were live CD3+CD8+, lacking CD19 and CD56, from PBMCs.

The material was CD8+ T cells sorted from blood (inferred from file names), obtained from a patient given nivolumab and ipilimumab in sequence. This receptor was obtained from a human donor with melanoma. The rearrangement joins TRBV7-6 to TRBJ1-3; possibly TRBD1 for D (5 bases). The CDR3 loop reads CASSLGQGAGNTIYF. CDR3 bases: TGTGCCAGCAGCTTAGGCCAGGGTGCTGGAAACACCATATATTTT.